This TCR beta chain is drawn from a study of blood T cell repertoires in COVID-19. The wider study: Both acute and convalescent COVID-19 samples were obtained from the United States, Italy and Spain.

Enrolled through a virtual design, the participants were between roughly 18 and 100 years of age and came from roughly 22 US areas. Original analysis: Estimated nucleated cell counts came from reference gene primer amplification. Clones were sequenced by immunoSEQ multiplex PCR, and TCRdb holds only the in-frame ones, with some missing. V, J and clone size reflect that table, while D and trimming were determined from the DNA. Of roughly 430,000 clones listed, 88% are singletons. Sequenced input: PBMCs or T cells enriched from blood (not recorded which). The origin of this receptor is a woman in her forties with acute COVID-19.

CDR3 loop: CASSGTGLLSGNTIYF. The CDR3 DNA follows: TGTGCCAGTAGTGGGACAGGACTCCTCTCTGGAAACACCATATATTTT. V gene TRBV19 combines with J gene TRBJ1-3; 8 positions match TRBD1. The germline V gene encodes CDR1 LNHDA and CDR2 SQIVND (reference sequence). The CDR3 extends over 16 amino acids. V shed 5 bases and J 0 bases; nucleotides not matched to a gene: 6.